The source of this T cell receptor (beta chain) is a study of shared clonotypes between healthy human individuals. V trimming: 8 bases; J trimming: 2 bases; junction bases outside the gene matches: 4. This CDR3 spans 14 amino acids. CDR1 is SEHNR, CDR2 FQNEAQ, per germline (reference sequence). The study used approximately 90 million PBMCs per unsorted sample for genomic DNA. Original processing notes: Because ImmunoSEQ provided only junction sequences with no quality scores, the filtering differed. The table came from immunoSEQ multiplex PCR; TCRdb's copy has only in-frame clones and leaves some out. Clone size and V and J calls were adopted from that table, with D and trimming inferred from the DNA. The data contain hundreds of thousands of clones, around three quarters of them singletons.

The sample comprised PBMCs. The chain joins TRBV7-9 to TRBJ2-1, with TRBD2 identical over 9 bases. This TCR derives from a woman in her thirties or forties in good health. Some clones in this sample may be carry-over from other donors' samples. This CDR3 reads CASQIAGAYNEQFF. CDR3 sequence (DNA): TGTGCCAGCCAAATAGCGGGAGCCTACAATGAGCAGTTCTTC.